This is a list of T cell receptor beta chains from one sample in a study of OX40 agonist ivuxolimab in advanced cancers. TCRdb's table, derived via immunoSEQ multiplex PCR, lists solely in-frame clones and lacks some. Seen here are about 150,000 clones, 94% observed once, and the top ten hold approximately 0.32%. The sample was CD4+ or CD8+ T cells sorted from blood, taken in a trial of the OX40 agonist ivuxolimab. The origin of the receptors is an adult with an advanced solid tumor such as melanoma, head and neck, liver or kidney cancer. Each CDR3 is given with its conserved first and last residue. The D gene is left open where the match is weak. Only some rows state a clone size, as once, few, many or a class for expanded clones.

11	once	.	TRBV4-2	TRBJ2-7	TGTGCCAGCTGCAACCGGTACGAGCAGTACTTC	CASCNRYEQYF
13	.	.	TRBV5-4	TRBJ2-1	TGTGCCAGCAGCCCCGGGACTGGGAATGAGCAGTTCTTC	CASSPGTGNEQFF
16	.	TRBD1	TRBV6-5	TRBJ1-4	TGTGCCAGCAGTTACTCGGAGGGACAGGGGGCTGGAAAACTGTTTTTT	CASSYSEGQGAGKLFF
16	.	.	TRBV27	TRBJ1-1	TGTGCCAGCAGTCTTGAGGTGCGGGCCAGATACACTGAAGCTTTCTTT	CASSLEVRARYTEAFF
15	.	.	TRBV5-4	TRBJ2-7	TGTGCCAGCAGCTTGGCTCCGCGGGACAGCTACGAGCAGTACTTC	CASSLAPRDSYEQYF
13	.	.	TRBV27	TRBJ1-1	TGTGCCAGCAGTTACAGGGATCTCCGTGAAGCTTTCTTT	CASSYRDLREAFF
15	.	.	TRBV6-1	TRBJ1-5	TGTGCCAGCAGTTCGAACATCATCAGCAATCAGCCCCAGCATTTT	CASSSNIISNQPQHF
17	.	.	TRBV13	TRBJ2-3	TGTGCCAGCAGCCGTACCGGGCTCCCCCAAGCCACAGATACGCAGTATTTT	CASSRTGLPQATDTQYF
19	.	TRBD1	TRBV5-8	TRBJ2-7	TGTGCCAGCAGGACCTACTGGAACCCGGGACAGGTAACCTCCTACGAGCAGTACTTC	CASRTYWNPGQVTSYEQYF
15	.	.	TRBV7-3	TRBJ2-1	TGTGCCAGCAGCTTAACAACGGAATCCTACAATGAGCAGTTCTTC	CASSLTTESYNEQFF
15	.	.	TRBV28	TRBJ1-5	TGTGCCAGCAGTTTAATACCCAGCGGGAATCAGCCCCAGCATTTT	CASSLIPSGNQPQHF
16	once	TRBD1	TRBV7-8	TRBJ2-7	TGTGCCAGCAGCCCCCGTCCGGACAGGAGCTCCTACGAGCAGTACTTC	CASSPRPDRSSYEQYF
15	.	TRBD2	TRBV7-8	TRBJ2-7	TGTGCCAGCAGCTCTCCGGGACTAGCGGGGAGCGAGCAGTACTTC	CASSSPGLAGSEQYF
12	.	.	TRBV28	TRBJ1-1	TGTGCCAGCAGGAATGAATTCACTGAAGCTTTCTTT	CASRNEFTEAFF
15	.	.	TRBV18	TRBJ1-1	TGTGCCAGCTCTCCTCCCGGGGGCGGGCGCACTGAAGCTTTCTTT	CASSPPGGGRTEAFF
13	.	.	TRBV5-1	TRBJ1-6	TGCGCCAGCAGCTTGGGGGGGAGGTCACCCCTCCACTTT	CASSLGGRSPLHF
16	.	.	TRBV7-9	TRBJ1-2	TGTGCCAGCAGCACTGAGGGGGGGGGAAGCAACTATGGCTACACCTTC	CASSTEGGGSNYGYTF
14	.	TRBD1	TRBV18	TRBJ2-3	TGTGCCAGCTCACCAACCGGGACAGCAAAGAAGCAGTATTTT	CASSPTGTAKKQYF
14	.	TRBD1	TRBV7-2	TRBJ1-1	TGTGCCAGCAGCTTTAACAGGGGGAACACTGAAGCTTTCTTT	CASSFNRGNTEAFF
14	.	.	TRBV7-9	TRBJ1-6	TGTGCCAGCAGCCCTGACAGTTATAATTCACCCCTCCACTTT	CASSPDSYNSPLHF
14	.	.	TRBV5-1	TRBJ2-7	TGCGCCAGCAGCTTGGATGCCCTCAAGAACGAGCAGTACTTC	CASSLDALKNEQYF
14	.	.	TRBV10-3	TRBJ2-5	TGTGCCATCAGTGAGCCTAGCGCGGGGGAGACCCAGTACTTC	CAISEPSAGETQYF
12	.	.	TRBV6-5	TRBJ2-7	TGTGCCAGCAGTCTGACAGCCTACGAGCAGTACTTC	CASSLTAYEQYF
16	.	.	TRBV6-5	TRBJ1-3	TGTGCCAGCAGTTACTCTGTCCGGCCCTCTGGAAACACCATATATTTT	CASSYSVRPSGNTIYF
16	.	.	TRBV4-1	TRBJ1-5	TGCGCCAGCAGCCAAGAAGGTACAGGGTTAGATCAGCCCCAGCATTTT	CASSQEGTGLDQPQHF
15	.	.	TRBV28	TRBJ1-4	TGTGCCAGCAGTTTAGGGGGAGTAAGGCGCGAAAAACTGTTTTTT	CASSLGGVRREKLFF
18	.	.	TRBV21-1	TRBJ2-1	TGTGCCAGCAGTTTGGCCCCTTACAGGGGATCCCCTTACAATGAGCAGTTCTTC	CASSLAPYRGSPYNEQFF
11	.	.	TRBV7-9	TRBJ2-5	TGTGCCAGCAGCTCCCAAGAGACCCAGTACTTC	CASSSQETQYF
14	.	TRBD1	TRBV5-1	TRBJ2-1	TGCGCCAGCAGCTTGGACAGGGGGTACAATGAGCAGTTCTTC	CASSLDRGYNEQFF
13	.	.	TRBV6-6	TRBJ2-5	TGTGCCAGCAGATCTGGACAGCAAGAGACCCAGTACTTC	CASRSGQQETQYF
19	.	TRBD2	TRBV5-6	TRBJ2-7	TGTGCCAGCAGCATCAACCACCCCAGGCGGGGGGACTGGTCCTACGAGCAGTACTTC	CASSINHPRRGDWSYEQYF
16	.	TRBD1	TRBV19	TRBJ2-7	TGTGCCAGTAGTGCACAGACAGGGTTTGGCTCCTACGAGCAGTACTTC	CASSAQTGFGSYEQYF
15	.	.	TRBV5-1	TRBJ2-5	TGCGCCAGCAGCTCAAACCCAGGTGTTGAAGAGACCCAGTACTTC	CASSSNPGVEETQYF
15	.	.	TRBV7-9	TRBJ2-7	TGTGCCAGCAGCCCAAACGGCACCTGGGGCTACGAGCAGTACTTC	CASSPNGTWGYEQYF
13	.	.	TRBV2	TRBJ1-4	TGTGCCAGCAGTGAAGGGACGGCAGAAAAACTGTTTTTT	CASSEGTAEKLFF
14	.	.	TRBV5-6	TRBJ2-4	TGTGCCAGCAGCCCAAACGGAGCCAAAAACATTCAGTACTTC	CASSPNGAKNIQYF
15	.	.	TRBV5-1	TRBJ1-4	TGCGCCAGCAGCCCAGCGGGTGCCACTAATGAAAAACTGTTTTTT	CASSPAGATNEKLFF
15	.	TRBD1	TRBV2	TRBJ1-5	TGTGCCAGCAGCCCGGACAGGGTGCGGGGTCAGCCCCAGCATTTT	CASSPDRVRGQPQHF
16	.	TRBD2	TRBV14	TRBJ2-1	TGTGCCAGCAGCCCTTTAGCGGGGAGCTCCTACAATGAGCAGTTCTTC	CASSPLAGSSYNEQFF
14	.	.	TRBV4-1	TRBJ1-2	TGCGCCAGCAGCCAAGAGGCGGCAGGTTATGGCTACACCTTC	CASSQEAAGYGYTF
15	.	.	TRBV2	TRBJ1-5	TGTGCCAGCAGTACTGCTTTGACTAGCAATCAGCCCCAGCATTTT	CASSTALTSNQPQHF
16	.	.	TRBV7-2	TRBJ2-4	TGTGCCAGCAGCCAGTCTTCTCGGGGCCCCAAAAACATTCAGTACTTC	CASSQSSRGPKNIQYF
14	.	.	TRBV6-5	TRBJ2-7	TGTGCCAGCAGAGAATACAGGGACTCCTACGAGCAGTACTTC	CASREYRDSYEQYF
12	.	.	TRBV28	TRBJ1-4	TGTGCCAGCAGTTCCCAGAATGAAAAACTGTTTTTT	CASSSQNEKLFF
14	.	TRBD1	TRBV6-5	TRBJ2-7	TGTGCCAGCAGTTTAATGACAGGGTTCCACGAGCAGTACTTC	CASSLMTGFHEQYF
18	.	TRBD2	TRBV11-2	TRBJ2-5	TGTGCCAGCAGCTTAGACGTCAGACTAGCGGGAGGGTCGGAGACCCAGTACTTC	CASSLDVRLAGGSETQYF
13	.	TRBD1	TRBV9	TRBJ1-2	TGTGCCAGCAGCGTAGACAGGGGTTTCGGCTACACCTTC	CASSVDRGFGYTF
14	.	TRBD1	TRBV9	TRBJ2-7	TGTGCCAGCAGCTTGGGACAGGCTAAGTACGAGCAGTACTTC	CASSLGQAKYEQYF
13	.	.	TRBV10-3	TRBJ1-1	TGTGCCATCAGTGAGGCCGCGGGGTATAAAGCTTTCTTT	CAISEAAGYKAFF
14	.	.	TRBV7-2	TRBJ2-5	TGTGCCAGCAGCTTACTGGGACCAGGGTGGACCCAGTACTTC	CASSLLGPGWTQYF